These 15 T cell receptor beta chains were sequenced from one sample in a study of shared clonotypes between healthy human individuals. Produced via immunoSEQ multiplex PCR; TCRdb's table is partial and in-frame only. This table has roughly 590,000 clones, nearly 97% appearing once. Terminally differentiated effector memory CD45RA+ cells were excluded from the naive CD8 cells, which were CD45RO-negative and positively selected for CCR7. Material for sequencing was naive CD8+ T cells sorted from blood. These receptors originate from a woman in her thirties in good health.

The sample holds a few counts of this clone. This chain uses TRBV9 with TRBJ1-1; D uncertain. The CDR3 extends over 15 amino acids. The germline V gene encodes CDR1 SGDLS and CDR2 YYNGEE. Deletions cut 3 bases from V and 1 base from J, with 13 bases between. In DNA, the CDR3 is TGTGCCAGCAGCGCCCTCCCACGAGGGAACACTGAAGCTTTCTTT. Residues: CASSALPRGNTEAFF.

The chain joins TRBV19 to TRBJ1-5, with 7 nucleotides matching TRBD1. CDR1 is LNHDA and CDR2 is SQIVND in the germline V gene (reference sequence). The CDR3 is 15 amino acids. With V trimmed by 2 bases and J by 6 bases, 7 bases remained unmatched. CDR3 in amino acids: CASSIQGEGVQPQHF. For the CDR3, the DNA is TGTGCCAGTAGTATACAGGGGGAAGGGGTTCAGCCCCAGCATTTT.

This chain links TRBV14 with TRBJ2-1; 9 bases match TRBD2. The ends lost 0 bases at V and 4 bases at J; junction bases unmatched: 4. The length of the CDR3 is 16 residues. Germline V gene lookup returns CDR1 SGHDN and CDR2 FVKESK. In DNA form, the CDR3 reads TGTGCCAGCAGCCAAGAATGGCTAGCGGGATACAATGAGCAGTTCTTC. It encodes CASSQEWLAGYNEQFF.

The CDR3 is CASRYDSSYNEQFF. CDR3 bases: TGCGCCAGCAGGTACGACAGTTCCTACAATGAGCAGTTCTTC. The chain is built from TRBV5-1 and TRBJ2-1; D is possibly TRBD1 (5 bases). The V end was cut by 5 bases, the J end by 1 base, with 10 bases between. CDR3 length: 14 amino acids. CDR1 is SGHRS, CDR2 YFSETQ, per germline.

This sequence joins TRBV2 and TRBJ2-3; maybe TRBD1 (5 bases). In germline, CDR1 is SNHLY, CDR2 FYNNEI. V was cut by 1 base and J by 0 bases, with 8 bases left in between. CDR3 length equals 15 residues. Here the CDR3 reads CASSEETASTDTQYF. CDR3 bases: TGTGCCAGCAGTGAAGAGACAGCTAGCACAGATACGCAGTATTTT.

V gene TRBV7-9 combines with J gene TRBJ2-1; 8 bases are shared with TRBD1. This CDR3 is 15 amino acids long. V shed 5 bases, J shed 4 bases, and the junction held 7 bases outside the gene matches. Germline loops: CDR1 SEHNR, CDR2 FQNEAQ (reference sequence). The CDR3 coding sequence is TGTGCCAGCAGCCCCCCCGGGACAGGTTACAATGAGCAGTTCTTC. Amino acids: CASSPPGTGYNEQFF.

On this clone: The sample carries other DNA sequences with the same CDR3. The chain combines TRBV27 with TRBJ1-1; 9 positions agree with TRBD1. This CDR3 spans 15 amino acids. Germline lookup yields CDR1 MNHEY and CDR2 SMNVEV (reference sequence). V lost 2 bases and J lost 1; bases outside the gene matches: 2. CDR3 DNA: TGTGCCAGCAGTTTAACAGGGGGCCCGAACACTGAAGCTTTCTTT. This codes for CASSLTGGPNTEAFF.

Only one count was recorded for this clone. The genes are TRBV27 and TRBJ1-5; D is unclear. V was cut by 2 bases and J by 1 base, with 6 bases left in between. The CDR3 sequence is 14 residues long. Germline loops: CDR1 MNHEY, CDR2 SMNVEV (reference sequence). CDR3 loop: CASSLAASNQPQHF. CDR3 bases: TGTGCCAGCAGTTTAGCGGCAAGCAATCAGCCCCAGCATTTT.

J is TRBJ2-1 and V is TRBV28; D gene uncertain. Trimming took 4 bases from V and 3 from J, leaving 7 bases between them. CDR1 and CDR2 (germline): MDHEN, SYDVKM. CDR3 length: 13 residues. This chain's CDR3 is CASSSPIYNEQFF. DNA for the CDR3: TGTGCCAGCAGTTCGCCTATCTACAATGAGCAGTTCTTC.

The chain employs TRBV27 and TRBJ2-1, with 7 positions matching TRBD2. CDR1 MNHEY and CDR2 SMNVEV come from the germline V gene (reference sequence). Trimming at V came to 5 bases and at J to 0 bases, leaving 10 bases not matched to a gene. The CDR3 runs to 17 residues. The DNA for the CDR3 is TGTGCCAGCAGTCTCTATTGGGGAGGGAGCTCCTACAATGAGCAGTTCTTC. It specifies CASSLYWGGSSYNEQFF.

The chain links TRBV6-6 to TRBJ2-1, with a weak D call TRBD2 (7 bases). Germline assignment: CDR1 MNHNY and CDR2 SVGAGI (reference sequence). V lost 6 bases, J lost 12 bases, and 21 bases lay in between. The CDR3 contains 14 residues. The CDR3 DNA sequence: TGTGCCAGCAGCCAGGGACAAACCGGCGGGGGGCAGTTCTTC. Translating gives CASSQGQTGGGQFF.

This sequence joins TRBV27 and TRBJ2-4; D gene unclear. The V end was cut by 3 bases, the J end by 7 bases, with 4 bases between. The CDR3 has 11 amino acids. Germline V CDR1 and CDR2: MNHEY, SMNVEV (reference sequence). This CDR3 is CASSFGNIQYF. As DNA, the CDR3 is TGTGCCAGCAGTTTTGGGAACATTCAGTACTTC.

The chain employs TRBV7-6 and TRBJ2-1, with 11 bases lining up with TRBD2. This CDR3 comprises 15 residues. Per the germline V gene, CDR1 is SGHVS and CDR2 is FNYEAQ. The V segment lost 5 bases and the J segment 10 bases; nucleotides outside the gene matches: 10. The CDR3 loop is CASSLYSGRAGEQFF. DNA of the CDR3: TGTGCCAGCAGCCTCTATAGCGGGAGGGCAGGGGAGCAGTTCTTC.

The V gene is TRBV6-1, the J gene TRBJ1-4, with no clear D. In germline, CDR1 is MNHNS, CDR2 SASEGT. CDR3 length: 13 amino acids. V was clipped by 8 bases and J by 7 bases, with 14 bases between them. The CDR3 is CASETAGVEKLFF. The CDR3 DNA reads as TGTGCCAGCGAGACGGCGGGAGTTGAAAAACTGTTTTTT.

This sequence joins TRBV5-6 and TRBJ1-1; weak D call: TRBD1 (5 bases). This CDR3 comprises 15 residues. Trimming removed 2 bases from V and 1 base from J, with 12 bases in between. Germline assignment: CDR1 SGHDT and CDR2 YYEEEE. The chain's CDR3 is CASSLKRGANTEAFF. The CDR3, as DNA: TGTGCCAGCAGCTTAAAACGGGGCGCGAACACTGAAGCTTTCTTT.